This TCR beta chain was found in a study of blood T cells in healthy people across ages. Points on this clonotype: Its antigen is not known.

A J-beta primer mix and a sample-barcoded 5' primer were used in a second PCR of about 6 to 12 cycles. In TCRdb, the 5' RACE reads were re-called with MiXCR into one record per CDR3 protein. The table has 800,000 to 900,000 distinct CDR3 sequences, 62% seen once. Whole-study findings and limits: Estimates drawn from one million T cells were deemed to understate diversity. Unknown donor CMV status possibly confounded expanded clonotype changes.

The origin of this receptor is a young man in good health. The source material was blood.

The CDR3 region has the DNA TGTGCCAGCAGCGGACAGGGTCCCCCAGAGACCCAGTACTTC. Its protein is CASSGQGPPETQYF. This rearrangement joins TRBV9 to TRBJ2-5; TRBD1 aligns across 7 bases. The germline V gene encodes CDR1 SGDLS and CDR2 YYNGEE. Germline trimming cut 3 bases from V and 4 bases from J; bases unmatched to any gene: 6. This CDR3 is built from 14 residues.